This T cell receptor beta chain was sequenced during a study of identical twins. This clonotype was picked up a small number of times. The cDNA had a unique molecular identifier and a template-switch universal primer site. TCRdb ran MiXCR on the 5' RACE reads and lists one entry per CDR3 protein. The repertoire holds 600,000 to 850,000 distinct CDR3 sequences, with about 18% as singletons. These data are also associated with another study on T cells expressing NK-cell markers. That report notes: Among eight sequenced donors, seven carried HCMV seropositivity while one was seronegative.

Sequencing was performed on PBMCs. This sequence was found in a woman aged 18-29 years in good health.

The CDR3 DNA sequence: TGTGCCAGCAGTTGGTCGGACAGGGCCTACGAGCAGTACTTC. It codes for CASSWSDRAYEQYF. The rearrangement joins TRBV12-3 or TRBV12-4 to TRBJ2-7; 8 bases map to TRBD1. The V segment lost 4 bases and the J segment 2 bases; nucleotides outside the gene matches: 4. The CDR3 length is 14 residues.